This passage covers 8 T cell receptor beta chains from one sample sequenced in a study of PD-1 blockade in classical Hodgkin lymphoma. Time point specified: cycle 4 day 1 (C4D1), after 6 weeks of nivolumab. Each of the patients experienced relapse following autologous stem cell transplantation, and their brentuximab vedotin exposure differed. The method was immunoSEQ multiplex PCR; TCRdb's version includes in-frame clones alone and lacks a portion of them. The sample shows approximately 21,000 clones, under 85% of them seen only once. The sequenced sample was peripheral blood mononuclear cells (PBMCs), obtained before the fourth cycle of nivolumab. The source is a human donor with classical Hodgkin lymphoma.

This clone is medium-sized in the sample. This chain joins TRBV7-2 and TRBJ2-2; tentatively, D is TRBD1 or TRBD2 (5 bases each). Germline loops: CDR1 SGHTA, CDR2 FQGNSA. The CDR3 is 16 amino acids. Trimming stripped 1 base from V and 4 bases from J, with 13 bases between. Written as DNA, the CDR3 is TGTGCCAGCAGCTTAGGGGGTTTAGGGACCACCGGGGAGCTGTTTTTT. Amino acids: CASSLGGLGTTGELFF.

The gene calls are TRBV10-3 and TRBJ2-1, with 7 bases that match TRBD1. The CDR3 consists of 14 residues. CDR1 ENHRY and CDR2 SYGVKD come from the germline V gene. V lost 6 bases to trimming and J lost 4 bases; unmatched junction nucleotides: 6. DNA of the CDR3: TGTGCCATCAGGCCCTCGGGACAGTACAATGAGCAGTTCTTC. As protein: CAIRPSGQYNEQFF.

This clone was recorded only once. The J gene is TRBJ2-1, the V gene TRBV5-8; D may be TRBD1 or TRBD2 (5 bases each). There are 16 residues in the CDR3. Trimming shortened V by 2 bases and J by 10 bases, and 22 bases separated the two germline ends. CDR1 is SGHTS, CDR2 YDEGEE, per germline. For the CDR3, the DNA is TGTGCCAGCAGCTTTGAGGGGCAGGCCGTAAGCAGGGAGCAGTTCTTC. Translation gives CASSFEGQAVSREQFF. The full variable domain, in which reference TRBV5-8 and TRBJ2-1 provide the parts outside the CDR3, is EAGVTQSPTHLIKTRGQQATLRCSPISGHTSVYWYQQALGLGLQFLLWYDEGEERNRGNFPPRFSGRQFPNYSSELNVNALELEDSALYLCASSFEGQAVSREQFFGPGTRLTVL.

The V call is TRBV4-3, the J call TRBJ2-3; 10 nucleotides match TRBD1. This CDR3 has 16 residues. Trimming at V came to 1 base and at J to 5 bases, leaving 6 bases not matched to a gene. CDR1 is LGHNA, CDR2 YSLEER, per germline. The DNA for the CDR3 is TGCGCCAGCAGCCAAGCAAGACAGGGGGCGGGAGATACGCAGTATTTT. This encodes CASSQARQGAGDTQYF.

This clone was observed once. This chain joins TRBV5-1 and TRBJ2-6; no firm D call. The V end lost 5 bases, the J end lost 4 bases, and 7 bases lay between the germline ends. CDR1 is SGHRS, CDR2 YFSETQ, per germline. The CDR3 loop spans 13 amino acids. The DNA for the CDR3 is TGCGCCAGCAGATTGACAGGGGCCAACGTCCTGACTTTC. Encoded protein: CASRLTGANVLTF.

The V and J genes are TRBV18 and TRBJ1-1, with no clear D. V lost 2 bases and J lost 2, with 12 bases in between. CDR1 and CDR2 from the germline V gene are KGHSH and LQKENI. CDR3 length equals 15 residues. CDR3 DNA: TGTGCCAGCTCACCAACCGCGACGGGAAACACTGAAGCTTTCTTT. Translated, it gives CASSPTATGNTEAFF.

This clone was detected only a few times. The CDR3 nucleotides are TGTGCCAGTAGTATGTCAGGTTTCGACAATGAGCAGTTCTTC. Translation: CASSMSGFDNEQFF. The chain combines TRBV19 with TRBJ2-1; D not resolved. V lost 3 bases to trimming and J lost 5 bases, with 11 bases between them. Germline CDR1 LNHDA, CDR2 SQIVND (reference sequence). This CDR3 contains 14 residues.

The chain uses TRBV6-6 and TRBJ1-1; D remains unclear. V was clipped by 0 bases and J by 6 bases, with 14 bases between them. The CDR3 runs to 15 residues. CDR1 and CDR2 from the germline V gene are MNHNY and SVGAGI (reference sequence). CDR3 sequence: CASSYSISREPEAFF. In DNA form, the CDR3 reads TGTGCCAGCAGTTACTCGATATCTAGGGAGCCTGAAGCTTTCTTT.